Sequencing of this TCR beta chain was carried out in a study of blood T cell repertoires in COVID-19. Germline loops: CDR1 SEHNR, CDR2 FQNEAQ (reference sequence). This CDR3 contains 15 residues. The germline V and J ends were trimmed by 5 bases and 5 bases, with 18 bases remaining between them. This clone was recorded a few times. Assay used: immunoSEQ multiplex PCR; TCRdb lists only in-frame clones, some missing. The sample consists of 130,000 to 150,000 clones, roughly 80% of them appearing once. This chain uses TRBV7-9 with TRBJ1-2, with D possibly TRBD1 on 6 matching bases. Sequencing was done on a sample of peripheral blood. The TCR comes from a woman in her 70s with COVID-19, enrolled during active disease. In DNA form, the CDR3 reads TGTGCCAGCAGCAGACAGGTCATGCATAGGTATGGCTACACCTTC. Its protein is CASSRQVMHRYGYTF.